The 30 T cell receptor beta chains reported below all come from one sample, sequenced in a study of shared clonotypes between healthy human individuals. The protocol was immunoSEQ multiplex PCR, while the TCRdb copy is restricted to in-frame clones and leaves out a portion. The profile covers around 1,000,000 clones, with approximately 80% appearing a single time and roughly 0.83% taken by the ten largest. The sample comprised memory CD4+ T cells from PBMCs. Subset reported: CD45RA-negative fraction. The receptor source for this set is a man aged 18 to 29 in good health. Some clones in this sample may be carry-over from other donors' samples.

Comments on this clone: The sample has other DNA sequences that encode this CDR3 too. CDR3 protein: CASSVELAGGTDTQYF. The CDR3 region has the DNA TGTGCCAGCAGCGTCGAACTAGCGGGAGGCACAGATACGCAGTATTTT. J is TRBJ2-3 and V is TRBV9; 11 bases are shared with TRBD2. The CDR3 spans 16 residues. From germline, CDR1 is SGDLS and CDR2 YYNGEE. V lost 2 bases, J lost 1 base, and 3 bases stayed unmatched.

The rearrangement uses TRBV14 and TRBJ2-1; TRBD2 matches at 8 bases. From germline, CDR1 is SGHDN and CDR2 FVKESK. V dropped 4 bases and J dropped 2; count of bases not matched to a gene: 4. The CDR3 length is 15 residues. The CDR3 loop reads CASSPLAGPYNEQFF. The CDR3 DNA sequence: TGTGCCAGCAGCCCATTAGCGGGACCCTACAATGAGCAGTTCTTC.

This clone was counted once. The chain combines TRBV28 with TRBJ2-3; 7 nucleotides line up with TRBD2. V gave up 2 bases and J gave up 1 base; unmatched junction bases: 3. This CDR3 comprises 15 residues. CDR1 and CDR2 (germline): MDHEN, SYDVKM. The CDR3 sequence is CASSLHTSGTDTQYF. The DNA for the CDR3 is TGTGCCAGCAGTTTACACACTAGCGGCACAGATACGCAGTATTTT.

The V and J genes are TRBV29-1 and TRBJ2-1; possible D gene TRBD2, 6 bases. Germline V gene data show CDR1 as SQVTM and CDR2 as ANQGSEA. V shed 2 bases and J shed 6 bases, with 14 bases lying between them. This CDR3 contains 14 residues. DNA for the CDR3: TGCAGCGTTGAACAGAGACTAGTTGGCAATGAGCAGTTCTTC. Protein sequence: CSVEQRLVGNEQFF.

V gene TRBV2 combines with J gene TRBJ1-5; 7 positions agree with TRBD1. Germline CDR1 is SNHLY and CDR2 is FYNNEI. This CDR3 has 14 amino acids. V lost 4 bases and J lost 6; bases outside the gene matches: 6. This chain's CDR3 is CASSGQGGGQPQHF. The CDR3 nucleotides read TGTGCCAGCAGTGGACAGGGAGGTGGTCAGCCCCAGCATTTT.

Only a few counts were recorded for this clone. This chain joins TRBV18 and TRBJ2-1, with D perhaps TRBD2 (5 bases). Germline CDR1 is KGHSH and CDR2 is LQKENI. Trimming took 5 bases from V and 0 from J, leaving 8 bases between them. The CDR3 contains 14 residues. The CDR3 DNA reads as TGTGCCAGCTCAAGCGGCCTCTCCTACAATGAGCAGTTCTTC. Translating it yields CASSSGLSYNEQFF.

The genes are TRBV18 and TRBJ2-2; D possibly corresponds to TRBD1 (6 bases). CDR1 and CDR2 from the germline V gene are KGHSH and LQKENI. The CDR3 has 16 residues. V was shortened by 5 bases and J by 0 bases, with 13 bases between the two germline ends. The CDR3 DNA sequence: TGTGCCAGCTCATATCAACAGGGATCGAACACCGGGGAGCTGTTTTTT. It is translated as CASSYQQGSNTGELFF.

This clone has only a few counts. CDR3 sequence reads: CASSLGPIYGGTEAFF. CDR3 in DNA: TGCGCCAGCAGCTTGGGACCAATTTATGGGGGCACTGAAGCTTTCTTT. The chain carries TRBV5-1 and TRBJ1-1; possible D gene TRBD1, 5 bases. Germline assignment: CDR1 SGHRS and CDR2 YFSETQ. Trimming took 0 bases from V and 4 from J, leaving 16 bases between them. CDR3 size: 16 residues. Drawing the rest from reference TRBV5-1 and TRBJ1-1, the complete variable domain is KAGVTQTPRYLIKTRGQQVTLSCSPISGHRSVSWYQQTPGQGLQFLFEYFSETQRNKGNFPGRFSGRQFSNSRSEMNVSTLELGDSALYLCASSLGPIYGGTEAFFGQGTRLTVV.

This rearrangement joins TRBV7-3 to TRBJ1-1; a possible D gene is TRBD1 (5 bases). Germline V lookup: CDR1 SGHTA, CDR2 FQGTGA. CDR3 size: 14 residues. V was trimmed by 5 bases and J by 6 bases, leaving 16 bases between them. The CDR3 spells CASSPTPGSPEAFF. The CDR3 bases are TGTGCCAGCAGCCCCACCCCAGGGTCCCCTGAAGCTTTCTTT.

Worth noting for this clone: Germline and junction disagree at one end, which may indicate a read error. The J gene is TRBJ1-2, the V gene TRBV7-3; D may be TRBD1 (6 bases). Germline V gene lookup returns CDR1 SGHTA and CDR2 FQGTGA. CDR3 length: 14 amino acids. This CDR3 reads CASSAQGGLTTYAF. CDR3 coding DNA: TGTGCCAGCAGCGCACAAGGGGGTCTAACCACCTACGCCTTC.

This chain connects TRBV19 to TRBJ2-1; 10 bases are shared with TRBD1. The V segment lost 5 bases and the J segment 6 bases; nucleotides outside the gene matches: 7. CDR3 length: 15 residues. Germline V CDR1 and CDR2: LNHDA, SQIVND (reference sequence). CDR3 sequence (DNA): TGTGCCAGTAGTCCCCAGACAGGGGGCGTCAATGAGCAGTTCTTC. It encodes CASSPQTGGVNEQFF.

The J gene is TRBJ2-1, the V gene TRBV6-5; TRBD2 agrees at 13 bases. Per germline, CDR1 MNHEY and CDR2 SVGAGI. The trim removed 7 bases at V and 10 bases at J, leaving 10 bases unmatched. This CDR3 spans 15 amino acids. CDR3 DNA sequence: TGTGCCAGCAAACGAGGGACTAGCGGGATAACGGAGCAGTTCTTC. Translation gives CASKRGTSGITEQFF.

The genes are TRBV6-5 and TRBJ2-1, with D perhaps matching TRBD2 (5 bases). Between the trimmed V and J ends, which lost 6 bases and 5 bases, there was a span of 14 bases. The CDR3 is made up of 14 amino acids. Germline CDR1 is MNHEY and CDR2 is SVGAGI. This chain's CDR3 is CASRRARRNNEQFF. Written as DNA, the CDR3 is TGTGCCAGCAGAAGGGCGCGGAGGAACAATGAGCAGTTCTTC.

This chain uses TRBV4-3 with TRBJ1-2; a possible D gene is TRBD1 (6 bases). The CDR3 extends over 14 amino acids. Trimming cost V 0 bases and J 2 bases, with 7 bases left between them. CDR1 and CDR2 (germline): LGHNA, YSLEER. The CDR3 spells CASSQEQGNYGYTF. The CDR3 DNA reads TGCGCCAGCAGCCAAGAACAGGGAAACTATGGCTACACCTTC.

The chain carries TRBV4-3 and TRBJ1-1; a weak D match, TRBD1 (5 bases). Trimming took 0 bases from V and 10 from J, leaving 12 bases between them. CDR3 length equals 13 residues. Germline values: CDR1 LGHNA, CDR2 YSLEER. The CDR3 here is CASSQDFRGSAFF. The CDR3 region has the DNA TGCGCCAGCAGCCAAGATTTTAGGGGATCAGCTTTCTTT.

The chain links TRBV5-6 to TRBJ2-5; D call uncertain. CDR1 is SGHDT, CDR2 YYEEEE, per germline. The CDR3 has 13 amino acids. The V end lost 4 bases, the J end lost 0 bases, and 7 bases lay between the germline ends. The CDR3 region has the DNA TGTGCCAGCAGCCATAACAACCAAGAGACCCAGTACTTC. Protein product: CASSHNNQETQYF.

This clone was seen only once. CDR3 nucleotide sequence: TGTGCCAGCAGCTTCCGAAGGAGCTCCTACAATGAGCAGTTCTTC. It is translated as CASSFRRSSYNEQFF. The chain combines TRBV11-2 with TRBJ2-1; no clear D gene. Trimming cost V 3 bases and J 0 bases, with 9 bases left between them. CDR1 and CDR2 from the germline V gene are SGHAT and FQNNGV. The CDR3 is 15 residues long.

This clone has ten or more counts. The V gene is TRBV5-6, the J gene TRBJ2-1; 10 positions match TRBD1. This CDR3 comprises 14 residues. Germline V gene lookup returns CDR1 SGHDT and CDR2 YYEEEE. The V and J ends lost 3 bases and 6 bases, in that order; junction bases with no gene match: 3. The chain's CDR3 is CASSWDRGSNEQFF. Written as DNA, the CDR3 is TGTGCCAGCAGCTGGGACAGGGGTTCCAATGAGCAGTTCTTC.

In regard to this clone: Other DNA sequences within the sample encode an identical CDR3. The chain joins TRBV7-2 to TRBJ2-5; D remains unclear. Germline CDR1 is SGHTA and CDR2 is FQGNSA. The length of the CDR3 is 13 residues. The germline V and J ends were trimmed by 1 base and 4 bases, with 7 bases remaining between them. CDR3: CASSLGQGETQYF. CDR3 DNA sequence: TGTGCCAGCAGCTTAGGTCAAGGAGAGACCCAGTACTTC.

The chain has TRBV5-4 and TRBJ2-7; 10 positions agree with TRBD1. Unmatched junction bases numbered 13, after V lost 4 bases and J lost 6 bases. The CDR3 is 16 amino acids. Germline CDR1 SGHNT, CDR2 YYREEE (reference sequence). As DNA, the CDR3 is TGTGCCAGCAGCCGAAGACAGGGGGCGCAAGGGGCCGAGCAGTACTTC. Translating it yields CASSRRQGAQGAEQYF.

The chain recombines TRBV19 with TRBJ1-1; D remains ambiguous. There are 15 residues in the CDR3. CDR1 and CDR2 (germline): LNHDA, SQIVND (reference sequence). Deletions cut 8 bases from V and 1 base from J, with 17 bases between. This chain's CDR3 is CASGTSRVRNTEAFF. The CDR3 bases are TGTGCCAGTGGCACTTCTCGGGTAAGGAACACTGAAGCTTTCTTT.

The rearrangement uses TRBV5-5 and TRBJ2-3; 8 bases match TRBD2. Germline CDR1 is SGHKS and CDR2 is YYEKEE (reference sequence). The CDR3 loop spans 15 amino acids. V trimming: 4 bases; J trimming: 0 bases; junction bases outside the gene matches: 4. CDR3 sequence (DNA): TGTGCCAGCAGCCCAAGCGGGAGTAGCACAGATACGCAGTATTTT. This gives the protein CASSPSGSSTDTQYF.

This chain uses TRBV5-1 with TRBJ2-2; D might be TRBD1 (6 bases). Trimming removed 6 bases at V and 8 bases at J, with 17 bases between. Germline values: CDR1 SGHRS, CDR2 YFSETQ. The CDR3 totals 14 residues. CDR3 amino acids: CASNREPTSGELFF. CDR3 nucleotides: TGCGCCAGCAACAGGGAACCCACTTCTGGGGAGCTGTTTTTT.

The chain combines TRBV4-3 with TRBJ2-6; tentative D call: TRBD1 (5 bases). Trimming took off 1 base at V and 1 base at J, with 17 bases between the two ends. This CDR3 is built from 19 residues. CDR1 is LGHNA, CDR2 YSLEER, per germline. The CDR3 protein is CASSQVPRQRPSGANVLTF. Written as DNA, the CDR3 is TGCGCCAGCAGCCAAGTCCCCAGACAGCGCCCTTCTGGGGCCAACGTCCTGACTTTC.

The V call is TRBV27, the J call TRBJ1-1; possible D gene TRBD1, 5 bases. The CDR3 consists of 16 residues. The germline gives CDR1 MNHEY, CDR2 SMNVEV (reference sequence). Trimming removed 8 bases at V and 1 base at J, with 20 bases between. The CDR3 spells CASHGPPRQGNTEAFF. The CDR3 DNA reads as TGTGCCAGCCACGGACCCCCAAGGCAGGGGAACACTGAAGCTTTCTTT.

This clone was seen only a few times. The V call is TRBV18, the J call TRBJ1-3; tentative D call: TRBD1 (6 bases). In germline, CDR1 is KGHSH, CDR2 LQKENI. This CDR3 has 17 residues. V dropped 2 bases and J dropped 0 bases, with 14 bases sitting between them. CDR3 nucleotide sequence: TGTGCCAGCTCACCATTTGGACAGCCGATCTCTGGAAACACCATATATTTT. Translating gives CASSPFGQPISGNTIYF.

This clone was picked up a small number of times. The gene calls are TRBV29-1 and TRBJ2-1; 8 bases line up with TRBD2. Per germline, CDR1 SQVTM and CDR2 ANQGSEA. CDR3 size: 20 residues. Trimming cost V 6 bases and J 7 bases; bases outside gene matches: 29. The CDR3, as DNA: TGCAGCGTACAAGGTATACTACAACACGGGAGGGCCGCACGGGCGAATGAGCAGTTCTTC. Translating gives CSVQGILQHGRAARANEQFF.

The chain joins TRBV14 to TRBJ1-2; D gene ambiguous. CDR3 length: 13 residues. V was cut by 2 bases and J by 7 bases, with 11 bases left in between. The germline gives CDR1 SGHDN, CDR2 FVKESK. CDR3 in amino acids: CASSQRTWRGYTF. The CDR3 DNA is TGTGCCAGCAGCCAAAGGACCTGGCGTGGCTACACCTTC.

Regarding this clone: Other DNA sequences in this sample translate to the same CDR3. As DNA, the CDR3 is TGTGCCAGCAGCGTGCAGGGCTCTGGGGCCAACGTCCTGACTTTC. Protein: CASSVQGSGANVLTF. This chain joins TRBV9 and TRBJ2-6, with a possible D match to TRBD1 (5 bases). The CDR3 totals 15 residues. V was cut by 2 bases and J by 0 bases, with 6 bases left in between. CDR1 and CDR2 (germline): SGDLS, YYNGEE.

This chain links TRBV27 with TRBJ1-6; 8 bases are a match to TRBD1. This CDR3 is 16 amino acids long. Germline CDR1 MNHEY, CDR2 SMNVEV (reference sequence). Trimming at V came to 5 bases and at J to 5 bases, leaving 8 bases not matched to a gene. The CDR3 DNA sequence: TGTGCCAGCAGTGATCGACAGGGGTTGAATAATTCACCCCTCCACTTT. It translates to CASSDRQGLNNSPLHF.